These 2 T cell receptor beta chains share one sample of origin, sequenced in a study of blood T cell repertoires in COVID-19. The assay was immunoSEQ multiplex PCR, and TCRdb's table has in-frame clones only and misses some. Counted here are approximately 430,000 clones, just over 85% occurring once; the ten biggest clones make up approximately 1.4%. Sequenced sample: peripheral blood. The receptors derive from a woman aged 30 to 39 with active or convalescent COVID-19.

This clone was seen more than once but under ten times. The CDR3 DNA follows: TGTGCCAGCAGCCTTGGACAGGATTATGGCTACACCTTC. Translating gives CASSLGQDYGYTF. The V and J genes are TRBV7-9 and TRBJ1-2; 7 positions agree with TRBD1. The length of the CDR3 is 13 residues. V shed 5 bases and J 5 bases; nucleotides not matched to a gene: 5. The germline V gene encodes CDR1 SEHNR and CDR2 FQNEAQ (reference sequence).

The chain carries TRBV5-1 and TRBJ2-2; 12 nucleotides match TRBD1. Germline V gene sequence: CDR1 SGHRS, CDR2 YFSETQ. The CDR3 totals 20 residues. The junction had 13 bases not matched to a gene; V was cut back by 4 bases and J by 0 bases. CDR3: CASSNRDRGPYSPNTGELFF. As DNA, the CDR3 is TGCGCCAGCAGCAACCGGGACAGGGGGCCTTACTCCCCGAACACCGGGGAGCTGTTTTTT.